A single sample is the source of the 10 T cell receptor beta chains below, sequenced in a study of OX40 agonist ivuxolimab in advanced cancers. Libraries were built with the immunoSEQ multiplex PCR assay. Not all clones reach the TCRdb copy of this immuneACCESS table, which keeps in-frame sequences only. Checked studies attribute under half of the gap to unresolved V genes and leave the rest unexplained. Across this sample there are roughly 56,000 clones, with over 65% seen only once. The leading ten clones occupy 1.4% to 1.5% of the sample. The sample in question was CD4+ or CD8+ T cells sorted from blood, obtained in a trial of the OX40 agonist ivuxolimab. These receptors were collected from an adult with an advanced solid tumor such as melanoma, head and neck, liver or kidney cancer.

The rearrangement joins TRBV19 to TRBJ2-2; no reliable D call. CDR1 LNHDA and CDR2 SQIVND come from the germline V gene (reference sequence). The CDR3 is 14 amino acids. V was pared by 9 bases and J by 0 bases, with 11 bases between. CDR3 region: CASQTQPNTGELFF. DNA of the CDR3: TGTGCCAGCCAGACACAACCGAACACCGGGGAGCTGTTTTTT.

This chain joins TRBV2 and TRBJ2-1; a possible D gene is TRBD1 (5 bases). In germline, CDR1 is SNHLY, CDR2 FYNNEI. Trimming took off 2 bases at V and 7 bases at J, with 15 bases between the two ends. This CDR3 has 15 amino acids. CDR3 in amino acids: CASSEQGSSRNEQFF. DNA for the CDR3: TGTGCCAGCAGTGAACAGGGTTCCAGCCGAAATGAGCAGTTCTTC.

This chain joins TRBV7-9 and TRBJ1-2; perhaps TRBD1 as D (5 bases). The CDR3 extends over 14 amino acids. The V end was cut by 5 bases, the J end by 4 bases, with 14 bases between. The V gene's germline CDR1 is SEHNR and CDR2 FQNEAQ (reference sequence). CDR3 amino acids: CASSPRRGGYGYTF. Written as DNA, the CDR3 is TGTGCCAGCAGCCCACGGCGGGGGGGCTATGGCTACACCTTC.

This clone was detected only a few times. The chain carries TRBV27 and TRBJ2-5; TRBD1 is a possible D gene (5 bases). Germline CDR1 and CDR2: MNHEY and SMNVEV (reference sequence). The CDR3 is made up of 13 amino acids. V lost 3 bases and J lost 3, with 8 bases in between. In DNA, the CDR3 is TGTGCCAGCAGTTTCGACAGTGAAGAGACCCAGTACTTC. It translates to CASSFDSEETQYF.

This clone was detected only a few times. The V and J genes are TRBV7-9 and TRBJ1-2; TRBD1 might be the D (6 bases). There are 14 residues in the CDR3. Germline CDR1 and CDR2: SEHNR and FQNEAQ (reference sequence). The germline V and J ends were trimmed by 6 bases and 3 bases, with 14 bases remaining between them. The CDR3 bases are TGTGCCAGCAGTTTTGAGAGGGGGGACTATGGCTACACCTTC. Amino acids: CASSFERGDYGYTF.

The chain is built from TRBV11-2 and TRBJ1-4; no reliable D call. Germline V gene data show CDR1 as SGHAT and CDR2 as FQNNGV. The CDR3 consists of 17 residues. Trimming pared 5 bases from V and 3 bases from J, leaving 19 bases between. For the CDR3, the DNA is TGTGCCAGCAGCCTATCCGGGGTTAGGATAGCTAATGAAAAACTGTTTTTT. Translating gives CASSLSGVRIANEKLFF.

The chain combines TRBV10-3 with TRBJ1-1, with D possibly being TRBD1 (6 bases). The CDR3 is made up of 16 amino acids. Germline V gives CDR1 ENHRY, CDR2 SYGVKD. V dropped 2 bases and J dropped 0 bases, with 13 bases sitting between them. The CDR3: CAISEPGAGLNTEAFF. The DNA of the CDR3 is TGTGCCATCAGTGAGCCGGGGGCAGGGTTGAACACTGAAGCTTTCTTT.

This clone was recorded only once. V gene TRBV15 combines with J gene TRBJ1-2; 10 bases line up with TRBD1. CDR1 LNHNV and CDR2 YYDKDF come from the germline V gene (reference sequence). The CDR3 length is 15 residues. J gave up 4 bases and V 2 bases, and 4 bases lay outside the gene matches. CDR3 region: CATSRWDRGIYGYTF. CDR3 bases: TGTGCCACCAGCAGATGGGACAGGGGAATCTATGGCTACACCTTC.

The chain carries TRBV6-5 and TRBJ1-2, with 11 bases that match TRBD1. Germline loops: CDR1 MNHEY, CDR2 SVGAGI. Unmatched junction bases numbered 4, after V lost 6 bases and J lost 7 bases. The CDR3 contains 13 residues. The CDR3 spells CASSRTGGGGYTF. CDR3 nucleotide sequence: TGTGCCAGCAGCAGGACAGGGGGCGGTGGCTACACCTTC.

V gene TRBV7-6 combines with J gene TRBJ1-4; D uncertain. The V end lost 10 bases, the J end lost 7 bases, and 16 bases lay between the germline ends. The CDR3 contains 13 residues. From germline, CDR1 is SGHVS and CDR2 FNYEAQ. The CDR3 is CATREGPSEKLFF. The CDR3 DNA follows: TGTGCCACCCGGGAGGGTCCAAGTGAAAAACTGTTTTTT.